The 30 T cell receptor beta chains below come from one sample, sequenced in a study of T-cell memory formation after mild COVID-19. MiXCR, applied by TCRdb to the 5' RACE reads, yields one record per CDR3 protein. The sample has about 140,000 distinct CDR3 sequences, around 14% seen once. Sequenced input: PBMCs or a T cell subset sorted from them (not recorded which). The source is an adult woman who had mild COVID-19 (a few samples of this study predate the infection). Cell type and time point are not known.

This clonotype was recorded a few times. The chain joins TRBV27 to TRBJ2-3; 7 bases align to TRBD1. The CDR3 loop spans 16 amino acids. Germline V gene sequence: CDR1 MNHEY, CDR2 SMNVEV (reference sequence). The ends lost 0 bases at V and 2 bases at J; junction bases unmatched: 5. CDR3 sequence reads: CASSLSRQGPTDTQYF. CDR3 coding DNA: TGTGCCAGCAGTTTATCTAGACAGGGCCCCACAGATACGCAGTATTTT.

The chain has TRBV23-1 and TRBJ2-1; 7 bases line up with TRBD1. TRBV23-1 is labeled an ORF, and its function is uncertain. V trimming: 6 bases; J trimming: 3 bases; junction bases outside the gene matches: 5. The CDR3 has 14 residues. The CDR3 DNA reads TGCGCCAGCAGGGGACAGACAGACTACAATGAGCAGTTCTTC. Its protein is CASRGQTDYNEQFF.

A few counts support this clonotype. The rearrangement links TRBV6-6 to TRBJ1-2; the D is unclear. With 0 bases removed from V and 6 bases from J, the gap between germline ends came to 11 bases. The germline CDR1 and CDR2 sequences are MNHNY and SVGAGI (reference sequence). This CDR3 spans 14 amino acids. The CDR3 DNA reads as TGTGCCAGCAGTTACTCGCGCTTGGCTGATGGCTACACCTTC. Its protein is CASSYSRLADGYTF.

The V call is TRBV13, the J call TRBJ2-3; D uncertain. In germline, CDR1 is PRHDT, CDR2 FYEKMQ (reference sequence). The CDR3 totals 12 residues. V was shortened by 4 bases and J by 6 bases, with 8 bases between the two germline ends. In nucleotides, the CDR3 is TGTGCCAGCAGCTACTACCGTGATACGCAGTATTTT. It translates to CASSYYRDTQYF.

This clonotype occurred a few times. V gene TRBV4-1 combines with J gene TRBJ1-4; 7 positions match TRBD1. V was pared by 0 bases and J by 7 bases, with 14 bases of the junction left unmatched. Germline V gives CDR1 MGHRA, CDR2 YSYEKL. This CDR3 has 18 residues. CDR3 loop: CASSQDWSGQAVGEKLFF. The CDR3 DNA sequence: TGCGCCAGCAGCCAAGATTGGAGCGGACAGGCGGTCGGTGAAAAACTGTTTTTT.

There are a few counts of this clonotype. The rearrangement joins TRBV4-1 to TRBJ2-7; D remains unclear. This CDR3 is built from 15 residues. V was pared by 3 bases and J by 2 bases, with 14 bases between. The germline CDR1 and CDR2 sequences are MGHRA and YSYEKL. The DNA for the CDR3 is TGCGCCAGCAGCCATCAGAGCACGGCCGCCTACGAGCAGTACTTC. Translated, it gives CASSHQSTAAYEQYF.

This clonotype has more than one count but fewer than ten. The chain carries TRBV13 and TRBJ2-3; the match to TRBD1 covers 10 bases. The junction had 10 bases not matched to a gene; V was cut back by 6 bases and J by 4 bases. In germline, CDR1 is PRHDT, CDR2 FYEKMQ (reference sequence). CDR3 size: 16 residues. The CDR3 nucleotides read TGTGCCAGCAGTTTTCCGGGACAGGGGTTGTCAGATACGCAGTATTTT. Translation gives CASSFPGQGLSDTQYF.

In this sample, this clonotype turned up many times. The chain carries TRBV6-5 and TRBJ2-2; 9 nucleotides agree with TRBD2. The ends lost 5 bases at V and 2 bases at J; junction bases unmatched: 12. The CDR3 runs 18 residues. Germline CDR1 is MNHEY and CDR2 is SVGAGI. CDR3 nucleotides: TGTGCCAGCAGTCTCGGACTAGCGAGTGTTGGCAACACCGGGGAGCTGTTTTTT. Residues: CASSLGLASVGNTGELFF.

The rearrangement links TRBV7-9 to TRBJ2-7; tentatively, D is TRBD1 (6 bases). V shed 2 bases and J shed 3 bases, with 14 bases lying between them. CDR3 length: 15 residues. CDR1 is SEHNR and CDR2 is FQNEAQ in the germline V gene (reference sequence). The CDR3 nucleotides read TGTGCCAGCAGCTTAAGGGACAAGGGCCTCTACGAGCAGTACTTC. Its protein product is CASSLRDKGLYEQYF.

In its sample, this clonotype was seen a few times. The chain is built from TRBV20-1 and TRBJ2-7; D possibly matches TRBD1 or TRBD2 (5 bases each). The germline V and J ends were trimmed by 6 bases and 4 bases, with 31 bases remaining between them. Germline lookup yields CDR1 DFQATT and CDR2 SNEGSKA (reference sequence). This CDR3 comprises 18 residues. The CDR3 reads CSAIPPRPGGWGTYEQYF. In DNA form, the CDR3 reads TGCAGTGCCATACCCCCTAGGCCCGGTGGATGGGGGACGTACGAGCAGTACTTC.

This clonotype came up a few times. The chain uses TRBV27 and TRBJ2-1, with D possibly TRBD1 on 6 matching bases. Trimming shortened V by 5 bases and J by 4 bases, and 18 bases separated the two germline ends. This CDR3 is built from 16 residues. The germline V gene encodes CDR1 MNHEY and CDR2 SMNVEV (reference sequence). The CDR3 DNA reads TGTGCCAGCAGTGAAACGACAGGACTGGGGTACAATGAGCAGTTCTTC. It is translated as CASSETTGLGYNEQFF.

This clonotype was found a few times. The genes are TRBV25-1 and TRBJ2-3; TRBD1 matches at 8 bases. Looked up from germline, CDR1 is MGHDK and CDR2 is SYGVNS. CDR3 size: 18 residues. V was pared by 2 bases and J by 1 base, with 11 bases of the junction left unmatched. The CDR3 coding sequence is TGTGCCAGCAGTGAAGGGTTGGGTTTGGGACAGGGCACAGATACGCAGTATTTT. Protein product: CASSEGLGLGQGTDTQYF.

This clonotype came up a few times. The V gene is TRBV5-1, the J gene TRBJ1-2; TRBD1 agrees at 11 bases. Germline loops: CDR1 SGHRS, CDR2 YFSETQ. This CDR3 spans 18 amino acids. With V trimmed by 0 bases and J by 4 bases, 11 bases remained unmatched. In DNA, the CDR3 is TGCGCCAGCAGCTTGGCCTGGGGCACCGGGACAGGGGGCTATGGCTACACCTTC. Translating gives CASSLAWGTGTGGYGYTF.

This clonotype was seen only a few times. Compared with germline, one end of the junction differs, possibly owing to a read error. CDR3 in DNA: TGTGCCAGCAGCCCCACCAAGGGACCGGATTACTTC. It specifies CASSPTKGPDYF. This chain uses TRBV7-8 with TRBJ1-2, with D maybe TRBD1 (5 bases). This CDR3 contains 12 residues. The germline CDR1 and CDR2 sequences are SGHVS and FQNEAQ.

The chain joins TRBV12-3 or TRBV12-4 to TRBJ2-1; TRBD1 agrees at 7 bases. CDR3 length: 17 residues. The V gene end was trimmed by 4 bases and the J gene end by 8 bases; junction bases not matched to a gene: 17. CDR3 loop: CASSSPPAGGMGDEQFF. CDR3 DNA sequence: TGTGCCAGCAGTTCGCCCCCGGCAGGGGGTATGGGAGATGAGCAGTTCTTC.

This clonotype was detected ten times or more. The chain employs TRBV4-2 and TRBJ1-1; D is undetermined. Germline CDR1 LGHNA, CDR2 YNFKEQ. Trimming removed 1 base from V and 5 bases from J, with 5 bases in between. This CDR3 has 12 amino acids. This CDR3 reads CASSQAGTEAFF. The DNA of the CDR3 is TGTGCCAGCAGCCAAGCGGGAACTGAAGCTTTCTTT.

The CDR3 sequence is CSVEWGRAKGGYTF. CDR3 sequence (DNA): TGCAGCGTTGAATGGGGCAGGGCGAAGGGTGGCTACACCTTC. The V call is TRBV29-1, the J call TRBJ1-2, with D perhaps TRBD1 (5 bases). V was pared by 2 bases and J by 7 bases, with 17 bases between. The CDR3 spans 14 residues. The germline V gene has CDR1 SQVTM and CDR2 ANQGSEA.

In its sample, this clonotype was seen many times. The chain employs TRBV12-3 or TRBV12-4 and TRBJ2-7; D gene uncertain. The V end lost 3 bases, the J end lost 2 bases, and 8 bases lay between the germline ends. The CDR3 is made up of 13 amino acids. The CDR3 nucleotides read TGTGCCAGCAGTTTGACTTTCGCCTACGAGCAGTACTTC. Its translation is CASSLTFAYEQYF.

This clonotype was detected a few times. The V and J genes are TRBV20-1 and TRBJ2-1; possible D gene TRBD2, 6 bases. Germline CDR1 reads DFQATT; CDR2 reads SNEGSKA (reference sequence). This CDR3 comprises 14 residues. The V end was cut by 3 bases, the J end by 6 bases, with 15 bases between. The CDR3 protein is CSASLAGSSNEQFF. The CDR3 DNA sequence: TGCAGTGCTAGTTTGGCGGGGTCGTCCAATGAGCAGTTCTTC.

This clonotype has more than one count but fewer than ten. The genes are TRBV6-5 and TRBJ2-7, with a possible D match to TRBD1 (5 bases). V lost 6 bases, J lost 6 bases, and 15 bases lay in between. This CDR3 contains 13 residues. CDR1 and CDR2 from the germline V gene are MNHEY and SVGAGI. CDR3 in amino acids: CASSLTSGSEQYF. The CDR3, as DNA: TGTGCCAGCAGCTTAACCTCAGGGTCCGAGCAGTACTTC.

V gene TRBV21-1 combines with J gene TRBJ2-5; the table assigns TRBD1, which was not confirmed against the DNA. TRBV21-1 is designated a pseudogene. CDR3 length: 14 residues. The CDR3 nucleotides read TGTGCCAGCAGCTTCCGGGACAGGGAAGAGACCCAGTACTTC. It is translated as CASSFRDREETQYF.

This clonotype was observed a handful of times. The rearrangement links TRBV7-6 to TRBJ2-1; 14 positions agree with TRBD2. Germline trimming cut 5 bases from V and 10 bases from J; bases unmatched to any gene: 10. Per the germline V gene, CDR1 is SGHVS and CDR2 is FNYEAQ. The CDR3 is 16 residues long. The chain's CDR3 is CASSPRLAGGGVEQFF. In nucleotides, the CDR3 is TGTGCCAGCAGCCCGCGACTAGCGGGGGGGGGCGTCGAGCAGTTCTTC.

This clonotype was picked up many times. One end of the junction is discordant with germline, which a read error may explain. The chain couples TRBV13 to TRBJ2-1, with D perhaps matching TRBD2 (6 bases). Germline CDR1 and CDR2: PRHDT and FYEKMQ (reference sequence). The CDR3 contains 16 residues. DNA of the CDR3: TGTGCCAGCAGCTTAGTCGGCGGGACCCCCTACGATGAGCAGTTCTTC. Translating it yields CASSLVGGTPYDEQFF.

This clonotype was seen only a few times. The CDR3 loop reads CAWSAGTGYPEAFF. For the CDR3, the DNA is TGTGCCTGGAGCGCCGGGACAGGGTACCCTGAAGCTTTCTTT. This chain connects TRBV30 to TRBJ1-1, with 9 positions matching TRBD1. After removal of 3 bases from V and 6 bases from J, the junction contained 8 bases not matched to a gene. Germline V gives CDR1 GTSNPN, CDR2 SVGIG (reference sequence). The CDR3 is 14 amino acids.

In this sample, this clonotype turned up a few times. The gene calls are TRBV7-6 and TRBJ2-7, with 13 bases that match TRBD2. The CDR3 is 17 residues long. Germline CDR1 reads SGHVS; CDR2 reads FNYEAQ. Germline trimming cut 5 bases from V and 6 bases from J; bases unmatched to any gene: 13. The chain's CDR3 is CASSPRTSGGLMVEQYF. The CDR3 bases are TGTGCCAGCAGCCCTCGGACTAGCGGGGGCCTTATGGTCGAGCAGTACTTC.

The J gene is TRBJ2-1, the V gene TRBV20-1, with a possible D match to TRBD2 (7 bases). The germline V gene has CDR1 DFQATT and CDR2 SNEGSKA (reference sequence). Between the trimmed V and J ends, which lost 5 bases and 4 bases, there was a span of 18 bases. This CDR3 region has 15 residues. This CDR3 reads CSADPQAGTYNEQFF. CDR3 in DNA: TGCAGTGCTGACCCCCAAGCGGGGACATACAATGAGCAGTTCTTC.

This clonotype was seen at least ten times. The chain joins TRBV6-5 to TRBJ1-2; 9 positions match TRBD1. Germline V gene data show CDR1 as MNHEY and CDR2 as SVGAGI. With V trimmed by 5 bases and J by 6 bases, 4 bases remained unmatched. The CDR3 spans 13 residues. CDR3 DNA sequence: TGTGCCAGCAGTCAACAGGGGGCCCATGGCTACACCTTC. As protein: CASSQQGAHGYTF.

The rearrangement joins TRBV6-2 or TRBV6-3 to TRBJ2-7; no firm D call. Germline lookup yields CDR1 MNHEY and CDR2 SVGEGT. The CDR3 is made up of 15 amino acids. Trimming cost V 0 bases and J 3 bases, with 12 bases left between them. The DNA of the CDR3 is TGTGCCAGCAGTTACTCGAGCCTACACTTCTACGAGCAGTACTTC. This codes for CASSYSSLHFYEQYF.

The rearrangement joins TRBV2 to TRBJ2-7, with D possibly being TRBD2 (6 bases). Trimming removed 11 bases at V and 3 bases at J, with 11 bases between. The germline CDR1 and CDR2 sequences are SNHLY and FYNNEI. This CDR3 has 11 amino acids. CDR3: CAAGRGYEQYF. CDR3 nucleotide sequence: TGTGCCGCGGGGCGGGGCTACGAGCAGTACTTC.

A few counts support this clonotype. This rearrangement joins TRBV14 to TRBJ1-4; D is possibly TRBD1 (6 bases). The V gene's germline CDR1 is SGHDN and CDR2 FVKESK. With 2 bases removed from V and 3 bases from J, the gap between germline ends came to 22 bases. The CDR3 is made up of 19 amino acids. The chain's CDR3 is CASSQFTGFNIVANEKLFF. DNA for the CDR3: TGTGCCAGCAGCCAATTCACAGGGTTTAATATCGTGGCTAATGAAAAACTGTTTTTT.